The rows below give T cell receptor beta chains drawn from one sample of a study of kidney transplant recipient with SARS-CoV-2 infection. TCRdb recomputed calls from the reads with MiXCR, one row per CDR3 protein. The sample includes some 220,000 distinct CDR3 sequences, under 35% of them seen just once. The source material was a blood sample, sampled at baseline and on roughly day 110 from a kidney transplant recipient. These receptors were taken from a young adult male patient who had COVID-19 and was a kidney transplant recipient. Some T cells could come from the graft donor. Both conserved end residues are part of each CDR3. D genes are given only for firm matches.

TRBJ1-2,-,TRBV5-4,CASRHTVPGKTYGYTF
TRBJ2-2,TRBD2,TRBV6-4,CASSDLGLAGKTGELFF
TRBJ2-2,-,TRBV19,CASSILFGVGTGELFF
TRBJ2-1,TRBD2,TRBV27,CASSGTSGPSYNEQFF
TRBJ1-2,-,TRBV9,CASHRVYSGKTYGYTF
TRBJ2-1,TRBD2,TRBV28,CASSLQMGLALYNEQFF
TRBJ2-6,-,TRBV6-5,CASSSHGGGANVLTF
TRBJ1-2,-,TRBV10-1,CASSAEIRSRKTYGYTF
TRBJ1-2,-,TRBV7-9,CASSCAGYHGKTYGYTF
TRBJ2-1,-,TRBV20-1,CSARDPQSTRTEQFF
TRBJ2-5,-,TRBV3-1,CSSSRCHPISFSETQYF
TRBJ1-2,-,TRBV30,CAWAGGRYRKTYGYTF
TRBJ2-3,TRBD1,TRBV6-6,CASSYSGQGSTDTQYF
TRBJ1-4,-,TRBV7-9,CASSLDSATNEKLFF
TRBJ2-5,-,TRBV3-2,CASSQMGQGTETQYF
TRBJ1-2,-,TRBV5-6,CASSSDNSRKTYGYTF
TRBJ2-3,-,TRBV5-1,CASAGGTASTDTQYF
TRBJ2-7,TRBD1,TRBV2,CASREGGQGSYEQYF
TRBJ1-2,-,TRBV10-1,CASSRALRSRKTYGYTF
TRBJ2-7,-,TRBV6-5,CASSHVDGACEQYF
TRBJ2-7,-,TRBV5-4,CASSLGANSEQYF
TRBJ1-5,-,TRBV20-1,CSSSPGWGNQPQHF
TRBJ1-2,-,TRBV5-6,CASVCGNSRKTYGYTF
TRBJ2-7,TRBD1,TRBV28,CASSLVPPGGLYEQYF
TRBJ1-1,-,TRBV10-3,CAIRTGTLNTEAFF
TRBJ2-1,-,TRBV7-3,CASSLTQGLYNEQFF
TRBJ2-1,-,TRBV7-3,CASSFKGVTEQFF
TRBJ2-5,-,TRBV3-1,CASSWAYPISFSETQYF
TRBJ2-5,-,TRBV3-1,CASSWVVPISFSETQYF
TRBJ1-6,-,TRBV2,CASRQALGSPLHF
TRBJ1-6,TRBD1,TRBV5-1,CASTGQGGSPLHF
TRBJ1-2,-,TRBV12-3/TRBV12-4,CASSQDHYGYTF
TRBJ2-5,TRBD1,TRBV20-1,CSARDGQVETQYF
TRBJ1-2,-,TRBV6-4,CASSVANSHGKTYGYTF
TRBJ1-3,-,TRBV13,CASSLRGLGDTVYF
TRBJ2-7,-,TRBV4-1,CASSQDPTGVPYEQYF
TRBJ1-5,-,TRBV6-5,CASSYTQGRNQPQHF
TRBJ2-5,-,TRBV20-1,CSAATRGETQNF